The 26 T cell receptor beta chains given below trace back to one sample, sequenced in a study of prognosis after radiotherapy for stage I lung cancer. From genomic DNA, TCR beta CDR3 was amplified by two-round multiplex PCR. Used in first-round PCR were primers specific to each TRBV and TRBJ gene. TCRdb processed the multiplex PCR reads anew with MiXCR; each CDR3 protein has one entry. This sample yields approximately 18,000 distinct CDR3 sequences, of which 45% to 55% are seen a single time; approximately 32% belongs to the top ten. This material consisted of PBMCs, taken before or after stereotactic body radiation therapy (not recorded which). These TCRs come from a donor aged 50 or older with non-small cell lung cancer.

This clonotype was found many times. The chain employs TRBV12-3 or TRBV12-4 and TRBJ1-6, with 7 positions matching TRBD1. V lost 5 bases to trimming and J lost 6 bases; unmatched junction nucleotides: 4. The CDR3 covers 14 residues. The DNA of the CDR3 is TGTGCCAGCAGTGGACAGGAGACTAATTCACCCCTCCACTTT. Encoded protein: CASSGQETNSPLHF.

The V and J genes are TRBV2 and TRBJ1-6; D uncertain. In germline, CDR1 is SNHLY, CDR2 FYNNEI. The CDR3 is made up of 13 amino acids. V lost 4 bases and J 6 bases, leaving 7 bases between the germline ends. CDR3 sequence: CASSGEFNSPLHF. In DNA, the CDR3 is TGTGCCAGCAGTGGTGAATTTAATTCACCCCTCCACTTT.

This clonotype was found many times. This chain connects TRBV27 to TRBJ2-1, with 9 bases lining up with TRBD2. V gave up 6 bases and J gave up 3 bases; unmatched junction bases: 3. The CDR3 runs to 14 residues. The germline V gene has CDR1 MNHEY and CDR2 SMNVEV (reference sequence). The CDR3 sequence: CASRGLAFYNEQFF. The CDR3 region has the DNA TGTGCCAGCAGAGGACTAGCGTTCTACAATGAGCAGTTCTTC.

This clonotype turned up a few times. This likely reflects a read error, since a far larger clone is one base away. V gene TRBV6-5 combines with J gene TRBJ2-3; 8 bases are shared with TRBD2. This CDR3 is 15 amino acids long. The V and J ends lost 2 bases and 0 bases, in that order; junction bases with no gene match: 1. Germline V lookup: CDR1 MNHEY, CDR2 SVGAGI. The CDR3 DNA reads as TGTGCCAGCAGTTACCTAGCGGGTAGCACAGATACGCAGTATTTT. This translates into CASSYLAGSTDTQYF.

This clonotype occurred many times. The genes are TRBV14 and TRBJ1-1; D is uncertain. The CDR3 contains 15 residues. Germline V gives CDR1 SGHDN, CDR2 FVKESK. Trimming left V 2 bases short and J 1 base short, with 11 bases between. CDR3 residues: CASSQIGWTNTEAFF. DNA of the CDR3: TGTGCCAGCAGCCAAATAGGGTGGACGAACACTGAAGCTTTCTTT.

A remark on this clonotype: A single base is all that separates this from a far larger clone, so a read error is likely. The rearrangement links TRBV19 to TRBJ2-5; D gene unclear. With the DNA end fitting TRBJ2-1 better, the J assignment may be wrong. The CDR3 covers 14 residues. Germline V gene lookup returns CDR1 LNHDA and CDR2 SQIVND (reference sequence). CDR3 sequence (DNA): TGTGCCAGTAGTATTTCGACTGGTTACAATGATCAGTTCTTC. This codes for CASSISTGYNDQFF.

The chain recombines TRBV28 with TRBJ2-2; D possibly corresponds to TRBD2 (7 bases). Trimming left V 5 bases short and J 2 bases short, with 27 bases between. Germline V gene sequence: CDR1 MDHEN, CDR2 SYDVKM. This CDR3 contains 20 residues. The CDR3 loop is CASSPVGSRGAILNTGELFF. The CDR3 coding sequence is TGTGCCAGCAGTCCCGTCGGGTCCCGGGGGGCTATACTCAACACCGGGGAGCTGTTTTTT.

As to this clonotype: A read error is likely here: a far larger clone is one base away. The V and J genes are TRBV27 and TRBJ2-7, with D uncertain. CDR1 is MNHEY, CDR2 SMNVEV, per germline (reference sequence). The CDR3 runs to 11 residues. The CDR3 sequence: CASSFSYDQYF. In nucleotides, the CDR3 is TGTGCCAGCAGTTTCTCGTACGATCAGTACTTC.

This clonotype occurred many times. The rearrangement uses TRBV12-3 or TRBV12-4 and TRBJ1-5; no firm D call. V was pared by 3 bases and J by 6 bases, with 12 bases between. This CDR3 has 14 residues. DNA for the CDR3: TGTGCCAGCAGTTTCTTGCAGGAGGGTCAGCCCCAGCATTTT. Translating gives CASSFLQEGQPQHF.

As regards this clonotype: With a far larger clone one base away, a read error is the likely cause. The chain recombines TRBV12-3 or TRBV12-4 with TRBJ2-4; D is possibly TRBD1 (6 bases). The end of the DNA aligns better with TRBJ2-1, so the J call may be wrong. The CDR3 contains 12 residues. The CDR3 coding sequence is TGTGCCAGCAGTGCCCAGGGGAATGATCAGTTCTTC. Translated, it gives CASSAQGNDQFF.

This chain links TRBV6-2 or TRBV6-3 with TRBJ1-2; maybe TRBD1 (5 bases). Per germline, CDR1 MNHEY and CDR2 SVGEGT. This CDR3 comprises 14 residues. V was cut by 5 bases and J by 1 base, with 11 bases left in between. The CDR3 sequence: CASSTGSNNYGYTF. CDR3 nucleotides: TGTGCCAGCAGTACAGGCTCCAATAACTATGGCTACACCTTC.

This clonotype was counted many times. The chain carries TRBV7-3 and TRBJ2-5; D possibly corresponds to TRBD1 (6 bases). Germline V gene lookup returns CDR1 SGHTA and CDR2 FQGTGA. This CDR3 contains 14 residues. V was pared by 0 bases and J by 2 bases, with 7 bases between. The CDR3 nucleotides are TGTGCCAGCAGCTTAACCACAGGGCAAGAGACCCAGTACTTC. Encoded protein: CASSLTTGQETQYF.

As concerns this clonotype: A junction end diverges from the germline sequence, so it may reflect a read error. The V gene is TRBV7-9, the J gene TRBJ1-6, with 9 positions matching TRBD1. CDR1 is SEHNR and CDR2 is FQNEAQ in the germline V gene (reference sequence). This CDR3 contains 14 residues. The CDR3 loop is CASSPGQGGSPINF. CDR3 nucleotides: TGTGCCAGCAGCCCGGGACAGGGCGGTTCACCCATCAACTTT.

This clonotype was counted a few times. The rearrangement links TRBV2 to TRBJ2-7; 8 bases are a match to TRBD2. J was trimmed by 4 bases and V by 4 bases; bases with no gene match: 9. CDR1 and CDR2 (germline): SNHLY, FYNNEI. There are 15 residues in the CDR3. The CDR3: CASSVAGGQLYEQYF. In DNA form, the CDR3 reads TGTGCCAGCAGTGTCGCGGGAGGTCAACTGTACGAGCAGTACTTC. Complete variable domain (other parts from reference TRBV2 and TRBJ2-7): EPEVTQTPSHQVTQMGQEVILRCVPISNHLYFYWYRQILGQKVEFLVSFYNNEISEKSEIFDDQFSVERPDGSNFTLKIRSTKLEDSAMYFCASSVAGGQLYEQYFGPGTRLTVT.

The chain couples TRBV11-2 to TRBJ2-7, with D perhaps assigned TRBD1 or TRBD2 (6 bases each). The CDR3 is made up of 14 amino acids. Per the germline V gene, CDR1 is SGHAT and CDR2 is FQNNGV. V lost 5 bases and J lost 4, with 15 bases in between. The CDR3 here is CASSHGGLAYEQYF. The CDR3, as DNA: TGTGCCAGCAGCCATGGGGGGCTAGCGTACGAGCAGTACTTC.

Note on this clonotype: One junction end does not reproduce the germline sequence, and a read error may be involved. DNA of the CDR3: TGTGCCAGCACCCCGGGGGATACGAACACCGTGGAGCTGTTTTTT. Translation gives CASTPGDTNTVELFF. The chain carries TRBV7-2 and TRBJ2-2; TRBD2 is a possible D gene (6 bases). The CDR3 has 15 residues. From germline, CDR1 is SGHTA and CDR2 FQGNSA.

This clonotype was seen ten or more times. The chain carries TRBV25-1 and TRBJ2-3, with 9 bases identical to TRBD2. The CDR3 is 15 residues long. V was pared by 1 base and J by 5 bases, with 4 bases of the junction left unmatched. Per germline, CDR1 MGHDK and CDR2 SYGVNS. CDR3 residues: CASSEFSGSLDTQYF. The CDR3 DNA follows: TGTGCCAGCAGTGAATTTAGCGGGAGTTTAGATACGCAGTATTTT.

As regards this clonotype: The junction shows a germline mismatch at one end, possibly a read error. V and J are TRBV5-5 and TRBJ1-5; D uncertain. This CDR3 has 15 residues. Germline-derived CDR1 and CDR2 are SGHKS and YYEKEE (reference sequence). The CDR3 nucleotides are TGTTCCAGCAGCTTGGGCCCGGTTAGCAATCAGCCCCAGCATTTT. This encodes CSSSLGPVSNQPQHF. Full variable domain (remainder filled in from reference TRBV5-5 and TRBJ1-5): DAGVTQSPTHLIKTRGQQVTLRCSPISGHKSVSWYQQVLGQGPQFIFQYYEKEERGRGNFPDRFSARQFPNYSSELNVNALLLGDSALYLCSSSLGPVSNQPQHFGDGTRLSIL.

This clonotype is a singleton in its sample. V and J are TRBV12-3 or TRBV12-4 and TRBJ2-3; D may match TRBD1 or TRBD2 (5 bases each). V was clipped by 6 bases and J by 4 bases, with 17 bases between them. This CDR3 spans 15 amino acids. This chain's CDR3 is CASSNSWGSADTQYF. In DNA, the CDR3 is TGTGCCAGCAGCAATTCGTGGGGGTCGGCAGATACGCAGTATTTT.

The genes are TRBV7-8 and TRBJ2-2; 8 bases are a match to TRBD2. The CDR3 totals 17 residues. From germline, CDR1 is SGHVS and CDR2 FQNEAQ. Trimming removed 5 bases from V and 4 bases from J; junction bases left unmatched: 12. CDR3 bases: TGTGCCAGCAGCCGCATTCGACTAGCGCGATTCACCGGGGAGCTGTTTTTT. Translating gives CASSRIRLARFTGELFF. The full variable domain, rest sourced from reference TRBV7-8 and TRBJ2-2, is GAGVSQSPRYKVAKRGQDVALRCDPISGHVSLFWYQQALGQGPEFLTYFQNEAQLDKSGLPSDRFFAERPEGSVSTLKIQRTQQEDSAVYLCASSRIRLARFTGELFFGEGSRLTVL.

For this clonotype: The junction and the germline gene differ at one end; a read error may be behind it. This chain connects TRBV9 to TRBJ1-3; maybe TRBD1 (5 bases). Germline V gene data show CDR1 as SGDLS and CDR2 as YYNGEE. The length of the CDR3 is 15 residues. The CDR3 sequence is CAGSEGTGDGNTIYF. CDR3 DNA sequence: TGTGCCGGCAGCGAAGGGACGGGGGACGGAAACACCATATATTTT.

This clonotype was found many times. The chain combines TRBV7-9 with TRBJ2-3; D remains ambiguous. The CDR3 contains 14 residues. Germline V gene data show CDR1 as SEHNR and CDR2 as FQNEAQ (reference sequence). Deletions cut 2 bases from V and 5 bases from J, with 11 bases between. The CDR3 DNA sequence: TGTGCCAGCAGCTTACAGGACCAGTTAGATACGCAGTATTTT. Its protein product is CASSLQDQLDTQYF.

The chain has TRBV11-2 and TRBJ2-7; TRBD2 matches at 8 bases. V dropped 4 bases and J dropped 2; count of bases not matched to a gene: 10. The CDR3 consists of 16 residues. The germline CDR1 and CDR2 sequences are SGHAT and FQNNGV. The CDR3 is CASSSRAGDYTYEQYF. CDR3 in DNA: TGTGCCAGCAGCTCTCGAGCGGGAGATTACACCTACGAGCAGTACTTC.

This clonotype rates as medium-sized. The CDR3 DNA sequence: TGTGCCAGCAGTTACGGGGGGCGAGGCTATGGCTACACCTTC. This translates into CASSYGGRGYGYTF. The V and J genes are TRBV6-2 or TRBV6-3 and TRBJ1-2; a possible D gene is TRBD1 (6 bases). Germline CDR1 is MNHEY and CDR2 is SVGEGT. This CDR3 region has 14 residues. Trimming stripped 2 bases from V and 4 bases from J, with 11 bases between.

The sample holds a few counts of this clonotype. With a much larger clone just one base away, this may be a read error. This chain links TRBV7-3 with TRBJ2-1, with no clear D. The V gene lost 2 bases and the J gene lost 9 bases, with 8 bases spanning the gap. The CDR3 covers 12 residues. The germline CDR1 and CDR2 sequences are SGHTA and FQGTGA. In nucleotides, the CDR3 is TGTGCCAGCAGCTTAGCCGAGGTTGAGCAGTTCTTC. Encoded protein: CASSLAEVEQFF. Looking up the rest from reference TRBV7-3 and TRBJ2-1 gives the full variable domain: GAGVSQTPSNKVTEKGKYVELRCDPISGHTALYWYRQSLGQGPEFLIYFQGTGAADDSGLPNDRFFAVRPEGSVSTLKIQRTERGDSAVYLCASSLAEVEQFFGPGTRLTVL.

The rearrangement joins TRBV5-1 to TRBJ2-2, with 9 bases matching TRBD1. The germline V gene encodes CDR1 SGHRS and CDR2 YFSETQ. J lost 7 bases, V lost 2 bases, and 12 bases had no gene match. The CDR3 has 17 amino acids. CDR3 sequence: CASSLMGTGPQGGELFF. CDR3 nucleotide sequence: TGCGCCAGCAGCTTAATGGGGACAGGGCCCCAGGGCGGGGAGCTGTTTTTT.